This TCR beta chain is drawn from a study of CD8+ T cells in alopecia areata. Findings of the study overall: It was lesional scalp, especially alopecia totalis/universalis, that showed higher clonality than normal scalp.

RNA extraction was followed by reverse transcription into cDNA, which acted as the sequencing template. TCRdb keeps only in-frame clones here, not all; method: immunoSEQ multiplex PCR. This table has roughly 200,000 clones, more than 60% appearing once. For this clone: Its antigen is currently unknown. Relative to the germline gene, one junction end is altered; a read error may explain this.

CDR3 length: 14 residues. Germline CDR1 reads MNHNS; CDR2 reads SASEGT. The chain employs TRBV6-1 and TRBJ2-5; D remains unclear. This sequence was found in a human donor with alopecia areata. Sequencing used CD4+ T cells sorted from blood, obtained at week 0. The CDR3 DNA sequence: TGTGCCATCAGTGAGAAGGCCAGTCAAGAGACCCAGTACTTC. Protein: CAISEKASQETQYF.